These 23 T cell receptor beta chains were all obtained from the same sample, sequenced in a study of CD8 T cells in ankylosing spondylitis. TCRdb reanalysed the 5' RACE reads using MiXCR and keeps one entry per CDR3 protein. The data show roughly 17,000 distinct CDR3 sequences, 8% to 10% seen once. The sequenced sample was blood. The source of these receptors is a male donor with ankylosing spondylitis or in good health (not recorded which).

By proportion, this clonotype is medium-sized. This rearrangement joins TRBV7-2 to TRBJ2-7; 13 bases map to TRBD2. The CDR3 contains 15 residues. After removal of 5 bases from V and 3 bases from J, the junction contained 4 bases not matched to a gene. Germline V gene data show CDR1 as SGHTA and CDR2 as FQGNSA. The chain's CDR3 is CASSPRTSGSYEQYF. The CDR3 region has the DNA TGTGCCAGCAGCCCCCGGACTAGCGGGAGCTACGAGCAGTACTTC.

There are many counts of this clonotype. V gene TRBV12-3 or TRBV12-4 combines with J gene TRBJ2-4; D gene unclear. CDR3 size: 13 residues. The ends were cut back, 2 bases at V and 3 bases at J, with 5 bases in the middle. CDR3 in amino acids: CASSLSFKNIQYF. The CDR3, as DNA: TGTGCCAGCAGTTTATCTTTCAAAAACATTCAGTACTTC.

This clonotype was counted only a few times. The genes are TRBV3-1 and TRBJ2-1, with TRBD2 as a possible D gene (6 bases). CDR3 length: 17 amino acids. V gave up 0 bases and J gave up 8 bases, with 20 bases separating them. CDR1 LGHDT and CDR2 YNNKEL come from the germline V gene (reference sequence). The CDR3 sequence is CASSQDFGFGGTDEQFF. Here the CDR3 DNA reads TGTGCCAGCAGCCAAGATTTCGGATTCGGCGGGACCGATGAGCAGTTCTTC.

This clonotype was recorded at least ten times. The chain is built from TRBV5-1 and TRBJ1-2; 10 bases match TRBD1. J gave up 2 bases and V 1 base, and 5 bases lay outside the gene matches. The CDR3 runs 16 residues. Per germline, CDR1 SGHRS and CDR2 YFSETQ. This CDR3 is CASSLLGTGENYGYTF. For the CDR3, the DNA is TGCGCCAGCAGCTTGCTCGGGACAGGGGAAAACTATGGCTACACCTTC.

V and J are TRBV12-3 or TRBV12-4 and TRBJ2-7, with D unresolved. With 6 bases removed from V and 8 bases from J, the gap between germline ends came to 14 bases. The CDR3 has 12 residues. CDR3 coding DNA: TGTGCCAGCAGCCTACACGGAGTCCAGCAGTACTTC. It codes for CASSLHGVQQYF.

V and J are TRBV5-5 and TRBJ2-2, with 12 bases aligning to TRBD2. V lost 4 bases and J lost 6; bases outside the gene matches: 4. Germline V CDR1 and CDR2: SGHKS, YYEKEE (reference sequence). This CDR3 comprises 15 residues. CDR3 DNA sequence: TGTGCCAGCAGCCGGACTAGCGGGATTTCCGGGGAGCTGTTTTTT. Its protein is CASSRTSGISGELFF.

The chain is built from TRBV24-1 and TRBJ2-3; 9 bases match TRBD2. The CDR3 extends over 19 amino acids. With 2 bases clipped from V and 6 bases from J, the junction kept 17 bases outside the gene matches. The germline V gene encodes CDR1 KGHDR and CDR2 SFDVKD. CDR3 loop: CATSDYKRGAMWSVDTQYF. CDR3 sequence (DNA): TGTGCCACCAGTGATTATAAGCGGGGGGCCATGTGGTCGGTGGATACGCAGTATTTT.

Ten or more counts support this clonotype. J is TRBJ2-5 and V is TRBV7-2, with D unresolved. V lost 5 bases and J lost 0, with 10 bases in between. CDR1 is SGHTA, CDR2 FQGNSA, per germline. CDR3 size: 14 residues. CDR3 region: CASSKDAYQETQYF. The CDR3 nucleotides are TGTGCCAGCAGCAAAGATGCGTACCAAGAGACCCAGTACTTC.

This clonotype was seen repeatedly, ten times or more. The chain links TRBV7-2 to TRBJ1-2; 7 bases align to TRBD1. Germline loops: CDR1 SGHTA, CDR2 FQGNSA. V shed 5 bases and J 6 bases; nucleotides not matched to a gene: 12. This CDR3 spans 15 amino acids. CDR3 sequence reads: CASSLRSGGQHGYTF. In DNA form, the CDR3 reads TGTGCCAGCAGCCTACGATCCGGGGGACAGCATGGCTACACCTTC.

This clonotype was seen ten or more times. The chain recombines TRBV29-1 with TRBJ2-2, with D perhaps matching TRBD1 (6 bases). This CDR3 spans 14 amino acids. Germline values: CDR1 SQVTM, CDR2 ANQGSEA. Trimming took off 4 bases at V and 4 bases at J, with 13 bases between the two ends. The CDR3 nucleotides read TGCAGCGTTGCTCAGGGGATTCGCACCGGGGAGCTGTTTTTT. As protein: CSVAQGIRTGELFF.

The chain recombines TRBV28 with TRBJ2-1; 8 bases fit TRBD2. The CDR3 covers 16 residues. V lost 5 bases to trimming and J lost 7 bases; unmatched junction nucleotides: 13. Germline-derived CDR1 and CDR2 are MDHEN and SYDVKM. The DNA of the CDR3 is TGTGCCAGCAGTGGCCCTCGGACTAGCATAGTGAATGAGCAGTTCTTC. As protein: CASSGPRTSIVNEQFF.

The chain employs TRBV6-5 and TRBJ2-3, with D possibly TRBD2 on 5 matching bases. CDR3 length: 13 amino acids. With 6 bases removed from V and 3 bases from J, the gap between germline ends came to 10 bases. CDR1 MNHEY and CDR2 SVGAGI come from the germline V gene. CDR3 region: CASRGLATDTQYF. In nucleotides, the CDR3 is TGTGCCAGCAGAGGACTCGCGACAGATACGCAGTATTTT.

This clonotype showed up just a few times. The gene calls are TRBV5-1 and TRBJ1-2; tentatively, D is TRBD1 (5 bases). The germline V and J ends were trimmed by 0 bases and 0 bases, with 9 bases remaining between them. CDR3 length equals 15 residues. In germline, CDR1 is SGHRS, CDR2 YFSETQ. This CDR3 reads CASSLVGGTNYGYTF. Written as DNA, the CDR3 is TGCGCCAGCAGCTTGGTCGGGGGGACTAACTATGGCTACACCTTC.

This rearrangement joins TRBV5-1 to TRBJ2-3; D perhaps matches TRBD2 (5 bases). CDR3 length equals 15 residues. Germline values: CDR1 SGHRS, CDR2 YFSETQ. Trimming took off 4 bases at V and 6 bases at J, with 18 bases between the two ends. CDR3: CASSPRAGSGDTQYF. As DNA, the CDR3 is TGCGCCAGCAGCCCGCGGGCTGGTTCGGGGGATACGCAGTATTTT.

This clonotype was seen repeatedly, ten times or more. V usage is TRBV5-1 and J usage is TRBJ2-5; 9 positions match TRBD2. The CDR3 consists of 15 residues. Trimming cost V 4 bases and J 2 bases; bases outside gene matches: 6. Germline CDR1 is SGHRS and CDR2 is YFSETQ. DNA for the CDR3: TGCGCCAGCAGCCGTGGCGGGGGGGCACAAGAGACCCAGTACTTC. It specifies CASSRGGGAQETQYF.

The chain uses TRBV6-6 and TRBJ2-2; D might be TRBD1 (6 bases). The CDR3 spans 15 residues. Germline CDR1 MNHNY, CDR2 SVGAGI (reference sequence). The V and J ends lost 0 bases and 6 bases respectively, with 11 bases between them. CDR3 sequence (DNA): TGTGCCAGCAGTTACTCACAGGGAAACCCCGGGGAGCTGTTTTTT. Encoded protein: CASSYSQGNPGELFF.

This clonotype was recorded many times. The chain joins TRBV6-5 to TRBJ1-4, with D possibly being TRBD1 (6 bases). With 5 bases removed from V and 0 bases from J, the gap between germline ends came to 19 bases. The CDR3 runs to 18 residues. Germline V gene lookup returns CDR1 MNHEY and CDR2 SVGAGI. The CDR3 region is CASSGGTLQRATNEKLFF. CDR3 DNA: TGTGCCAGCAGTGGCGGGACACTACAGAGGGCAACTAATGAAAAACTGTTTTTT.

This clonotype has a handful of counts. The chain employs TRBV12-3 or TRBV12-4 and TRBJ2-6, with TRBD1 as a possible D gene (6 bases). V dropped 6 bases and J dropped 1 base, with 10 bases sitting between them. The CDR3 consists of 15 residues. This CDR3 reads CASSLRGSGANVLTF. The DNA of the CDR3 is TGTGCCAGCAGCCTTAGGGGGTCTGGGGCCAACGTCCTGACTTTC.

This clonotype has a count of ten or more. V usage is TRBV5-1 and J usage is TRBJ1-6, with D tentatively TRBD1 (5 bases). The V and J ends lost 4 bases and 6 bases respectively, with 14 bases between them. Germline CDR1 reads SGHRS; CDR2 reads YFSETQ. CDR3 length: 15 amino acids. The CDR3 spells CASSVSTASNSPLHF. CDR3 bases: TGCGCCAGCAGCGTATCGACAGCCTCTAATTCACCCCTCCACTTT.

For this clonotype: One end of the junction fails to match germline, which may point to a read error. The V and J genes are TRBV7-7 and TRBJ2-1, with a tentative D call TRBD1 (6 bases). The CDR3 contains 13 residues. Germline V gene data show CDR1 as SSHAT and CDR2 as FNYEAQ (reference sequence). The CDR3 region is CASSLVTGNEQFF. CDR3 DNA: TGTGCTAGCAGCTTAGTGACAGGCAATGAGCAGTTCTTC.

This clonotype was counted many times. The rearrangement links TRBV28 to TRBJ2-1, with TRBD2 matching 10 bases. Germline trimming cut 8 bases from V and 7 bases from J; bases unmatched to any gene: 8. The CDR3 is made up of 14 amino acids. In germline, CDR1 is MDHEN, CDR2 SYDVKM. CDR3 amino acids: CASAGAGGPNEQFF. The DNA of the CDR3 is TGTGCCAGCGCGGGAGCGGGAGGGCCTAATGAGCAGTTCTTC.

Ten or more counts support this clonotype. V is TRBV5-1 and J is TRBJ2-3; 13 bases map to TRBD2. V shed 4 bases, J shed 3 bases, and the junction held 8 bases outside the gene matches. The CDR3 runs 17 residues. The V gene's germline CDR1 is SGHRS and CDR2 YFSETQ. The CDR3 is CASSGQTSGRSTDTQYF. CDR3 bases: TGCGCCAGCAGCGGTCAGACTAGCGGGAGGTCGACAGATACGCAGTATTTT.

In its sample, this clonotype was seen a few times. The chain recombines TRBV29-1 with TRBJ2-5; possibly TRBD1 for D (5 bases). V was pared by 3 bases and J by 5 bases, with 13 bases between. The CDR3 is made up of 13 amino acids. Germline CDR1 SQVTM, CDR2 ANQGSEA. CDR3 nucleotides: TGCAGCGTTGAGTCTGGGGCCGGGGAGACCCAGTACTTC. Its protein product is CSVESGAGETQYF.